This TCR beta chain was sequenced for a study of T cell repertoires in cytomegalovirus infection. On the study more broadly: Both CMV infection and a matching HLA type were indicated by public TCR beta signatures.

As concerns this clonotype: Its target is unknown.

One entry per CDR3 protein results from TCRdb running MiXCR on the reads. The sample yields around 450,000 distinct CDR3 sequences, about a third seen once. Study-wide results and limits: HLA-C-restricted TCR beta clonotypes specific for CMV led the ex vivo response.

The CDR3 totals 15 residues. CDR1 and CDR2 from the germline V gene are SGHAT and FQDESV (reference sequence). Trimming cost V 0 bases and J 0 bases, with 9 bases left between them. This receptor was obtained from a human donor in good health (CMV status not recorded). Some clones in this sample may be carry-over from other donors' samples. The chain carries TRBV11-1 and TRBJ2-7; D is possibly TRBD2 (7 bases). The sequenced sample was PBMCs. The CDR3 DNA is TGTGCCAGCAGCTTAGCCCGGGGGGCCTCCTACGAGCAGTACTTC. It encodes CASSLARGASYEQYF.